This T cell receptor beta chain was documented in a study of beta chain features in type 1 diabetes. Study observations and caveats: A possible short-template PCR bias applies equally to patients and controls.

On this clone itself: The target antigen is unknown.

The V gene's germline CDR1 is SGHDT and CDR2 YYEEEE. Trimming shortened V by 3 bases and J by 6 bases, and 15 bases separated the two germline ends. The length of the CDR3 is 14 residues. Expressed TCRB transcripts were sequenced because the entire RNA isolate underwent reverse transcription. The repertoire was sequenced with immunoSEQ multiplex PCR; TCRdb's copy has only in-frame clones and lacks some. The sample has more than 150,000 clones, 10% to 15% seen once; the top ten hold roughly 0.6%. The receptor comes from a woman aged 18-29 years in good health. Input material: central memory CD4+ T cells from blood. This chain uses TRBV5-6 with TRBJ1-2; D might be TRBD1 (6 bases). As DNA, the CDR3 is TGTGCCAGCAGCTGGACAGACTCCCTGGATGGCTACACCTTC. Amino acid sequence: CASSWTDSLDGYTF.